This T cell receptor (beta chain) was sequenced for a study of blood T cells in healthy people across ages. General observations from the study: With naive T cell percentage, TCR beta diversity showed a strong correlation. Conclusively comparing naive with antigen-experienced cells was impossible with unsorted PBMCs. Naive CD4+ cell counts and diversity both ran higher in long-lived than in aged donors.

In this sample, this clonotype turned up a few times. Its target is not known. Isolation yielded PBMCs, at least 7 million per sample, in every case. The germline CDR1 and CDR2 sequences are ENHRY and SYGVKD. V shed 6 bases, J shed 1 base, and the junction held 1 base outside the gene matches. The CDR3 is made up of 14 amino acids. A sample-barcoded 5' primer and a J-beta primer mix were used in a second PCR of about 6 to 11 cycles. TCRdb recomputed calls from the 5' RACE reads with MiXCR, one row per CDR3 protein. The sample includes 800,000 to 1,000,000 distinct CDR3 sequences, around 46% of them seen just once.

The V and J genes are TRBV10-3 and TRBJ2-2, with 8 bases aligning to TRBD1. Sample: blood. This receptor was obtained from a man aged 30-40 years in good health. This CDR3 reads CAIRGTGNTGELFF. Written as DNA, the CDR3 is TGTGCCATCAGGGGGACAGGGAACACCGGGGAGCTGTTTTTT.